Following are 20 T cell receptor beta chains from one sample sequenced in a study of tumor-infiltrating lymphocytes in primary liver carcinoma. Unsorted whole blood yielded blood RNA, and germline DNA was extracted as well. TCR beta cDNA was prepared out of roughly 500 ng total RNA by means of a constant-region primer. A slightly modified ARM-PCR protocol with three nested multiplex PCR rounds produced these TCR beta libraries. The first two PCR rounds used TRBV1-TRBV30 forward primers with a C-beta reverse primer, roughly 11 cycles each. TCRdb redid the calling of the multiplex PCR reads with MiXCR, one entry per CDR3 protein. The sample lists 320,000 or so distinct CDR3 sequences, 55% to 65% seen once, with roughly 9% in the top ten. Sequenced input: peripheral blood. All receptors derive from a man aged 40-50 years with primary liver carcinoma and hepatitis B virus infection.

Notes on this clonotype: This clone may be a read error of a much larger clone one base away. The V call is TRBV6-6, the J call TRBJ1-2; D remains unclear. V dropped 10 bases and J dropped 3 bases, with 9 bases sitting between them. This CDR3 region has 11 residues. Germline assignment: CDR1 MNHNY and CDR2 SVGAGI (reference sequence). The CDR3: CATQVDYGYTF. The CDR3 DNA reads TGTGCCACCCAGGTTGACTATGGCTACACCTTC.

The count of this clonotype is one. The chain carries TRBV6-5 and TRBJ2-2; D might be TRBD2 (6 bases). Germline V CDR1 and CDR2: MNHEY, SVGAGI. The CDR3 extends over 16 amino acids. V was cut by 5 bases and J by 4 bases, with 17 bases left in between. The CDR3 spells CASSPGLTGVTGELFF. CDR3 bases: TGTGCCAGCAGTCCTGGACTAACGGGAGTCACCGGGGAGCTGTTTTTT.

This clonotype was counted many times. The gene calls are TRBV12-3 or TRBV12-4 and TRBJ2-3; D is unresolved. The CDR3 covers 16 residues. Trimming cost V 6 bases and J 5 bases, with 21 bases left between them. The CDR3 spells CASSPPGRPWGDTQYF. The CDR3 DNA follows: TGTGCCAGCAGCCCTCCCGGCAGGCCTTGGGGAGATACGCAGTATTTT.

With regard to this clonotype: A much larger clone differs by one base, so this may be a read error. V is TRBV29-1 and J is TRBJ2-1; D gene ambiguous. The V gene's germline CDR1 is SQVTM and CDR2 ANQGSEA. The CDR3 runs 13 residues. The V end was cut by 8 bases, the J end by 0 bases, with 11 bases between. The CDR3 reads CSFLGSSYNEQFF. The CDR3 DNA reads as TGCAGCTTTCTTGGGTCCTCCTACAATGAGCAGTTCTTC.

This clonotype has only a few counts. The J gene is TRBJ1-4, the V gene TRBV11-1; D is unresolved. V lost 3 bases to trimming and J lost 8 bases, with 19 bases between them. Looked up from germline, CDR1 is SGHAT and CDR2 is FQDESV (reference sequence). This CDR3 has 16 residues. The chain's CDR3 is CASSFLPSAGQEKLFF. CDR3 sequence (DNA): TGTGCCAGCAGCTTTCTTCCGTCGGCAGGTCAGGAAAAACTGTTTTTT.

This clonotype has just a few counts. The rearrangement links TRBV6-2 or TRBV6-3 to TRBJ2-3; tentative D call: TRBD1 (6 bases). CDR3 size: 14 residues. V lost 10 bases and J 4 bases, leaving 18 bases between the germline ends. Per the germline V gene, CDR1 is MNHEY and CDR2 is SVGEGT. CDR3 coding DNA: TGTGCCATCCAGGGGCATCTTGTGGCAGATACGCAGTATTTT. This sequence encodes CAIQGHLVADTQYF.

About this clonotype itself: A much bigger clone sits one base away, suggesting this may be a read error. This rearrangement joins TRBV6-5 to TRBJ2-3; 8 nucleotides agree with TRBD2. The trim removed 0 bases at V and 4 bases at J, leaving 15 bases unmatched. Germline CDR1 reads MNHEY; CDR2 reads SVGAGI. The CDR3 extends over 19 amino acids. The CDR3 loop is CASSYSTGLVGGPADTQYF. The CDR3 DNA sequence: TGTGCCAGCAGTTACTCCACGGGACTAGTGGGAGGGCCCGCAGATACGCAGTATTTT.

Of note for this clonotype: This clone may be a read error of a much larger clone one base away. The chain is built from TRBV29-1 and TRBJ2-3; the D gene is possibly TRBD1 (6 bases). The length of the CDR3 is 19 residues. Germline V gene lookup returns CDR1 SQVTM and CDR2 ANQGSEA. Trimming took off 0 bases at V and 0 bases at J, with 22 bases between the two ends. CDR3 in DNA: TGCAGCGTTGAAGATGTACAGGGACCCTGCCTAACTAGCACAGATACGCAGTATTTT. It yields the protein CSVEDVQGPCLTSTDTQYF.

The chain employs TRBV29-1 and TRBJ1-1; no definite D call. V shed 5 bases and J shed 1 base, with 11 bases lying between them. The CDR3 is made up of 13 amino acids. Germline V gene data show CDR1 as SQVTM and CDR2 as ANQGSEA. CDR3 protein: CSVRVQSNTEAFF. CDR3 coding DNA: TGCAGCGTTCGAGTACAGTCGAACACTGAAGCTTTCTTT.

The J gene is TRBJ1-4, the V gene TRBV30; D gene ambiguous. Per germline, CDR1 GTSNPN and CDR2 SVGIG (reference sequence). This CDR3 spans 13 amino acids. V lost 3 bases to trimming and J lost 4 bases, with 9 bases between them. This CDR3 is CAWRDGFNEKLFF. CDR3 coding DNA: TGTGCCTGGAGGGACGGATTTAATGAAAAACTGTTTTTT.

Of note for this clonotype: The junction differs from germline at one of its ends, possibly a read error. The chain links TRBV11-2 to TRBJ1-2; D is unclear. CDR1 SGHAT and CDR2 FQNNGV come from the germline V gene. The CDR3 is made up of 15 amino acids. The CDR3 protein is CASSSPSRGDYGYTF. The CDR3 DNA follows: TGTGCCAGTAGCTCCCCCAGTAGAGGAGACTATGGCTACACCTTC.

The sample holds one count of this clonotype. A read error may produce the germline difference seen at one junction end. This chain uses TRBV5-1 with TRBJ2-2; 14 bases match TRBD2. The CDR3 is 15 residues long. Germline V CDR1 and CDR2: SGHRS, YFSETQ. The CDR3 is CAISLTSGRDGELFF. The DNA for the CDR3 is TGCGCCATCAGCTTGACTAGCGGGAGGGACGGGGAGCTGTTTTTT.

This clonotype was recorded only once. A junction end diverges from the germline sequence, so it may reflect a read error. V gene TRBV12-3 or TRBV12-4 combines with J gene TRBJ1-5; D gene uncertain. The CDR3 has 12 residues. CDR3 nucleotide sequence: TGTGCCAGCAGGTTTAGCAATAAGCCCCAGCATTTT. Amino acid sequence: CASRFSNKPQHF.

As regards this clonotype: A much larger clone differs by one base, so this may be a read error. This chain uses TRBV6-2 or TRBV6-3 with TRBJ1-5, with D possibly being TRBD1 (5 bases). The CDR3 spans 19 residues. V shed 2 bases and J shed 2 bases, with 22 bases lying between them. CDR1 MNHEY and CDR2 SVGEGT come from the germline V gene. CDR3 protein: CASSYTITDTNMGNQPQHF. CDR3 nucleotides: TGTGCCAGCAGTTACACCATTACGGACACCAACATGGGCAATCAGCCCCAGCATTTT.

With respect to this clonotype: Given a much more abundant clone one base away, this may be a read error. The genes are TRBV29-1 and TRBJ2-1, with D possibly TRBD2 on 5 matching bases. This CDR3 spans 15 amino acids. V was cut by 7 bases and J by 0 bases, with 16 bases left in between. Germline values: CDR1 SQVTM, CDR2 ANQGSEA. CDR3 bases: TGCAGCGCAGCGGTTGTGAGGAGCTCCTACAATGAGCAGTTCTTC. This codes for CSAAVVRSSYNEQFF.

Note on this clonotype: A clone one base away is much larger, so this may be a read error. The chain is built from TRBV29-1 and TRBJ2-3; 10 bases map to TRBD2. The V segment lost 4 bases and the J segment 5 bases; nucleotides outside the gene matches: 6. The CDR3 loop spans 14 amino acids. The V gene's germline CDR1 is SQVTM and CDR2 ANQGSEA. CDR3 loop: CSVALAGVIDTQYF. CDR3 sequence (DNA): TGCAGCGTTGCGCTAGCGGGAGTCATAGATACGCAGTATTTT.

A note on this clonotype: At one of its ends the junction is not consistent with the germline gene, which may arise from a read error. V gene TRBV11-1 combines with J gene TRBJ2-7; possibly TRBD2 for D (6 bases). Germline-derived CDR1 and CDR2 are SGHAT and FQDESV (reference sequence). The CDR3 extends over 16 amino acids. Written as DNA, the CDR3 is TGTGCCAGCAGCCTATCGCGACTAGTGGGAGTTGGAGAGCAATACTTC. As protein: CASSLSRLVGVGEQYF. The variable domain in full, with the rest retrieved from reference TRBV11-1 and TRBJ2-7, is EAEVAQSPRYKITEKSQAVAFWCDPISGHATLYWYRQILGQGPELLVQFQDESVVDDSQLPKDRFSAERLKGVDSTLKIQPAELGDSAMYLCASSLSRLVGVGEQYFGPGTRLTVT.

This clonotype was counted between two and nine times. V is TRBV6-6 and J is TRBJ1-1; possible D gene TRBD1, 5 bases. The germline gives CDR1 MNHNY, CDR2 SVGAGI (reference sequence). CDR3 length equals 20 residues. The V end was cut by 6 bases, the J end by 1 base, with 30 bases between. The CDR3 protein is CASSRYGDGEPNYENTEAFF. CDR3 nucleotide sequence: TGTGCCAGCAGCCGATACGGGGACGGGGAACCGAATTATGAGAACACTGAAGCTTTCTTT.

Note on this clonotype: The junction does not match germline at one end; this may be a read error. This rearrangement joins TRBV5-1 to TRBJ2-7; 7 nucleotides match TRBD1. Germline CDR1 is SGHRS and CDR2 is YFSETQ. This CDR3 has 12 residues. In nucleotides, the CDR3 is TGCACCAGCAGCAAACAGGGGTTCGAGCAGTACTTC. Protein sequence: CTSSKQGFEQYF.

On this clonotype: Given the absence of the conserved phenylalanine or tryptophan at the CDR3 end, a read error is likely. The V and J genes are TRBV4-3 and TRBJ2-5; the D gene could be TRBD1 or TRBD2 (7 bases each). V dropped 0 bases and J dropped 5 bases, with 13 bases sitting between them. CDR3 length: 15 residues. Germline CDR1 and CDR2: LGHNA and YSLEER. CDR3 amino acids: CASSQERGRGETQYS. In nucleotides, the CDR3 is TGCGCCAGCAGCCAAGAGAGGGGGCGGGGGGAGACCCAGTACTCC.